The 23 T cell receptor beta chains presented below share a single source sample, sequenced in a study of response to subunit inactivated influenza vaccine. TCRdb processed the RT-PCR reads anew with MiXCR; each CDR3 protein has one entry. Of hundreds of thousands of distinct CDR3 sequences in the sample, 7.5% to 8.5% were seen once. The sample here was PBMCs from blood, taken approximately 25 months after vaccination. Receptor source: a man between 50 and 69 years old who received an inactivated influenza vaccine.

This clonotype came up a few times. The rearrangement links TRBV5-1 to TRBJ2-3, with 12 bases fitting TRBD2. The V and J ends lost 4 bases and 2 bases, in that order; junction bases with no gene match: 5. In germline, CDR1 is SGHRS, CDR2 YFSETQ. This CDR3 has 16 amino acids. CDR3 sequence: CASSIPSGGATDTQYF. In nucleotides, the CDR3 is TGCGCCAGCAGCATCCCTAGCGGGGGGGCCACAGATACGCAGTATTTT.

This clonotype was observed a few times. V usage is TRBV7-9 and J usage is TRBJ2-7, with unresolved D. The germline V and J ends were trimmed by 1 base and 2 bases, with 18 bases remaining between them. CDR1 is SEHNR and CDR2 is FQNEAQ in the germline V gene (reference sequence). CDR3 length: 17 residues. The CDR3 DNA is TGTGCCAGCAGCTTAGACTCGAGAACTGGCAAGCCCTACGAGCAGTACTTC. Translation gives CASSLDSRTGKPYEQYF.

This clonotype was seen a handful of times. The chain is built from TRBV7-8 and TRBJ2-2; unclear D gene. This CDR3 contains 15 residues. Trimming stripped 2 bases from V and 6 bases from J, with 13 bases between. Germline loops: CDR1 SGHVS, CDR2 FQNEAQ. Written as DNA, the CDR3 is TGTGCCAGCAGCTTAACGGTGGGCGCGGCCGGGGAGCTGTTTTTT. Its translation: CASSLTVGAAGELFF.

V gene TRBV6-5 combines with J gene TRBJ2-5, with D possibly being TRBD2 (6 bases). There are 14 residues in the CDR3. Trimming cost V 7 bases and J 5 bases, with 17 bases left between them. Germline CDR1 is MNHEY and CDR2 is SVGAGI. The CDR3 spells CASIISGGGETQYF. The CDR3 nucleotides read TGTGCCAGCATTATCTCCGGTGGAGGGGAGACCCAGTACTTC.

This clonotype came up a few times. The chain employs TRBV30 and TRBJ2-5; no reliable D call. The length of the CDR3 is 12 residues. V was pared by 2 bases and J by 4 bases, with 8 bases between. Germline V gene sequence: CDR1 GTSNPN, CDR2 SVGIG (reference sequence). CDR3 coding DNA: TGTGCCTGGAGTAGGTCAAGAGAGACCCAGTACTTC. This gives the protein CAWSRSRETQYF.

This clonotype was observed many times. The chain uses TRBV5-1 and TRBJ2-3; 8 bases align to TRBD2. The CDR3 contains 17 residues. Germline CDR1 reads SGHRS; CDR2 reads YFSETQ. The trim removed 0 bases at V and 3 bases at J, leaving 9 bases unmatched. This CDR3 is CASSLAARSGGTDTQYF. In DNA, the CDR3 is TGCGCCAGCAGCTTGGCCGCCCGAAGCGGGGGTACAGATACGCAGTATTTT.

CDR3 sequence: CAISGADRGSTEAFF. The CDR3 DNA reads TGTGCCATCAGTGGGGCGGACAGAGGAAGCACTGAAGCTTTCTTT. This chain connects TRBV10-3 to TRBJ1-1; tentative D call: TRBD1 (6 bases). Trimming took off 4 bases at V and 4 bases at J, with 16 bases between the two ends. The CDR3 is 15 amino acids. Germline V lookup: CDR1 ENHRY, CDR2 SYGVKD.

This clonotype came up many times. J is TRBJ2-5 and V is TRBV5-1; unclear D gene. V gave up 0 bases and J gave up 1 base, with 10 bases separating them. The CDR3 is 15 amino acids. The germline V gene has CDR1 SGHRS and CDR2 YFSETQ. In DNA form, the CDR3 reads TGCGCCAGCAGCTTGGAGTTGGGTCCCCAAGAGACCCAGTACTTC. It translates to CASSLELGPQETQYF.

In this sample, this clonotype turned up a few times. The gene calls are TRBV10-3 and TRBJ2-3, with D maybe TRBD1 (5 bases). The V gene's germline CDR1 is ENHRY and CDR2 SYGVKD. CDR3 length equals 13 residues. V shed 10 bases and J shed 3 bases, with 14 bases lying between them. CDR3 nucleotides: TGTGCCACGAAAGGGGCAGCAACAGATACGCAGTATTTT. It yields the protein CATKGAATDTQYF.

V is TRBV28 and J is TRBJ2-2, with TRBD1 identical over 7 bases. CDR3 size: 15 residues. The trim removed 4 bases at V and 6 bases at J, leaving 8 bases unmatched. Germline values: CDR1 MDHEN, CDR2 SYDVKM. CDR3 DNA: TGTGCCAGCAGTTCAAAGACAGGGTATGCCGGGGAGCTGTTTTTT. Its protein is CASSSKTGYAGELFF.

The chain has TRBV20-1 and TRBJ2-4; D gene unclear. Trimming removed 3 bases at V and 1 base at J, with 4 bases between. The germline V gene encodes CDR1 DFQATT and CDR2 SNEGSKA (reference sequence). The CDR3 totals 12 residues. CDR3 amino acids: CSASWAKNIQYF. The CDR3 DNA sequence: TGCAGTGCTAGTTGGGCCAAAAACATTCAGTACTTC.

The CDR3 loop is CASSVTSGAYNEQFF. CDR3 coding DNA: TGTGCCAGCAGCGTGACTAGCGGGGCGTACAATGAGCAGTTCTTC. This chain joins TRBV9 and TRBJ2-1; TRBD2 aligns across 11 bases. Unmatched junction bases numbered 2, after V lost 2 bases and J lost 4 bases. Germline CDR1 SGDLS, CDR2 YYNGEE. This CDR3 comprises 15 residues.

This rearrangement joins TRBV10-3 to TRBJ2-7; a possible D gene is TRBD2 (6 bases). Per germline, CDR1 ENHRY and CDR2 SYGVKD. This CDR3 has 13 residues. Trimming took 4 bases from V and 7 from J, leaving 14 bases between them. The CDR3 loop reads CAISGDSLREQYF. DNA of the CDR3: TGTGCCATCAGTGGGGACTCTTTACGAGAGCAGTACTTC.

The chain joins TRBV15 to TRBJ1-1; D not resolved. This CDR3 is 13 amino acids long. The V gene lost 3 bases and the J gene lost 1 base, with 6 bases spanning the gap. Looked up from germline, CDR1 is LNHNV and CDR2 is YYDKDF (reference sequence). The CDR3 DNA is TGTGCCACCAGCAGGGGTGCGAACACTGAAGCTTTCTTT. Translating it yields CATSRGANTEAFF.

This clonotype was counted at least ten times. The gene calls are TRBV5-1 and TRBJ2-3; maybe TRBD2 (6 bases). V lost 2 bases to trimming and J lost 4 bases, with 17 bases between them. The CDR3 runs to 16 residues. Germline V CDR1 and CDR2: SGHRS, YFSETQ. For the CDR3, the DNA is TGCGCCAGCAGCTTTGGCCGGGAGAAGGAAGCAGATACGCAGTATTTT. Translation: CASSFGREKEADTQYF.

This clonotype was found a few times. The gene calls are TRBV29-1 and TRBJ2-3, with 8 bases lining up with TRBD2. The CDR3 sequence is 15 residues long. V lost 6 bases to trimming and J lost 8 bases; unmatched junction nucleotides: 16. From germline, CDR1 is SQVTM and CDR2 ANQGSEA. The CDR3 sequence: CSVAVAGGRRGTQYF. Written as DNA, the CDR3 is TGCAGCGTAGCGGTGGCGGGAGGCCGGCGGGGTACGCAGTATTTT.

In its sample, this clonotype was seen many times. The V gene is TRBV5-1, the J gene TRBJ2-2; D is perhaps TRBD2 (5 bases). Germline CDR1 and CDR2: SGHRS and YFSETQ. V was pared by 2 bases and J by 8 bases, with 19 bases between. This CDR3 is 16 amino acids long. In DNA form, the CDR3 reads TGCGCCAGCAGCTTTTCATCGGCGATACCGGGGGGGGAGCTGTTTTTT. Amino acids: CASSFSSAIPGGELFF. The variable domain in full, with the rest retrieved from reference TRBV5-1 and TRBJ2-2, is KAGVTQTPRYLIKTRGQQVTLSCSPISGHRSVSWYQQTPGQGLQFLFEYFSETQRNKGNFPGRFSGRQFSNSRSEMNVSTLELGDSALYLCASSFSSAIPGGELFFGEGSRLTVL.

This clonotype was recorded at least ten times. The chain recombines TRBV4-3 with TRBJ1-2, with 9 bases identical to TRBD1. The V and J ends lost 4 bases and 2 bases, in that order; junction bases with no gene match: 5. The CDR3 is made up of 15 amino acids. CDR1 is LGHNA and CDR2 is YSLEER in the germline V gene. CDR3 sequence reads: CASSRATGGNYGYTF. CDR3 nucleotide sequence: TGCGCCAGCAGCCGAGCGACAGGGGGAAACTATGGCTACACCTTC.

This clonotype was counted only a few times. This chain uses TRBV11-3 with TRBJ2-3; D is unclear. V was shortened by 6 bases and J by 6 bases, with 13 bases between the two germline ends. Germline V lookup: CDR1 SGHNT, CDR2 YENEEA. This CDR3 is built from 13 residues. This chain's CDR3 is CASSLFVGDTQYF. The CDR3 nucleotides are TGTGCCAGCAGTCTATTTGTGGGCGATACGCAGTATTTT.

J is TRBJ2-7 and V is TRBV20-1; 9 nucleotides align to TRBD1. CDR3 length: 16 amino acids. V shed 0 bases and J 5 bases; nucleotides not matched to a gene: 11. Germline CDR1 DFQATT, CDR2 SNEGSKA (reference sequence). The CDR3: CSARDPSGQGNHEQYF. The CDR3 region has the DNA TGCAGTGCTAGAGACCCCTCGGGACAGGGTAACCACGAGCAGTACTTC.

The V and J genes are TRBV25-1 and TRBJ2-3; perhaps D is TRBD1 or TRBD2 (6 bases each). V was clipped by 7 bases and J by 1 base, with 18 bases between them. The V gene's germline CDR1 is MGHDK and CDR2 SYGVNS. This CDR3 contains 16 residues. The CDR3 DNA reads TGTGCCAGCACTCCGTTAGGGGGGCACGGCACAGATACGCAGTATTTT. This codes for CASTPLGGHGTDTQYF.

The J gene is TRBJ1-2, the V gene TRBV13; no firm D call. This CDR3 is built from 14 residues. Trimming left V 5 bases short and J 1 base short, with 11 bases between. The germline CDR1 and CDR2 sequences are PRHDT and FYEKMQ (reference sequence). This CDR3 is CASSRRDHNYGYTF. The CDR3 DNA follows: TGTGCCAGCAGCCGCCGGGATCATAACTATGGCTACACCTTC.

The chain uses TRBV20-1 and TRBJ2-7; tentative D call: TRBD1 (6 bases). The CDR3 extends over 11 amino acids. Germline values: CDR1 DFQATT, CDR2 SNEGSKA (reference sequence). This chain's CDR3 is CRGDIVYEQYF. The CDR3 DNA follows: TGCAGGGGGGACATCGTCTACGAGCAGTACTTC.